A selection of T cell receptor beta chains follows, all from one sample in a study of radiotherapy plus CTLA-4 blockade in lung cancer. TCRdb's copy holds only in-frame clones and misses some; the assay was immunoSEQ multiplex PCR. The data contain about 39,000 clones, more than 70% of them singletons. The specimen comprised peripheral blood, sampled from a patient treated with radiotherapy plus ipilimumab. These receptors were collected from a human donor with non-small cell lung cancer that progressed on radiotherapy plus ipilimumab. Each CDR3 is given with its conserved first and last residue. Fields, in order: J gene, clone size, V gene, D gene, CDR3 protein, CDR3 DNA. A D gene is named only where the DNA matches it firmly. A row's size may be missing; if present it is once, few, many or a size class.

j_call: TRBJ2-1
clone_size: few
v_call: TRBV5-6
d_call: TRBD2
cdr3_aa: CASSSRTSGGAYNEQFF
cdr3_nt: TGTGCCAGCAGCAGCCGGACTAGCGGGGGGGCTTACAATGAGCAGTTCTTC

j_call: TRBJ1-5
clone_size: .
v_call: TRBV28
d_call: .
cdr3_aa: CASSPGGRDSNQPQHF
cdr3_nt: TGTGCCAGCAGTCCCGGAGGGAGGGATAGCAATCAGCCCCAGCATTTT

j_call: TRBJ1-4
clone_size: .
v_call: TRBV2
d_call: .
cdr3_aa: CASTTSRATNEKLFF
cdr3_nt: TGTGCCAGCACCACGTCCCGGGCAACTAATGAAAAACTGTTTTTT

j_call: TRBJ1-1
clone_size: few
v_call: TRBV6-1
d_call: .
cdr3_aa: CASFRVMNTEAFF
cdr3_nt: TGTGCCAGCTTCCGGGTGATGAACACTGAAGCTTTCTTT

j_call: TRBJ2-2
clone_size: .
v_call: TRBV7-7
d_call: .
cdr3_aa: CASSPDRNTGELFF
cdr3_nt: TGTGCTAGCAGCCCCGACAGGAACACCGGGGAGCTGTTTTTT

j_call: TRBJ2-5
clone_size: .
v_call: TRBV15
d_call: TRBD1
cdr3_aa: CATSSRQGQETQYF
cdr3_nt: TGTGCCACCAGCAGTCGACAGGGACAAGAGACCCAGTACTTC

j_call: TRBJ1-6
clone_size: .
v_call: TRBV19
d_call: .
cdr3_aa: CASRSGHRDSPLHF
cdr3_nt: TGTGCCAGTCGTTCGGGGCACAGGGATTCACCCCTCCACTTT

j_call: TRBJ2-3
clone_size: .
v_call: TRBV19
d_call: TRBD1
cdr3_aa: CASSSGTGGVGTQYF
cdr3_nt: TGTGCCAGTAGTTCCGGGACAGGGGGTGTAGGTACGCAGTATTTT

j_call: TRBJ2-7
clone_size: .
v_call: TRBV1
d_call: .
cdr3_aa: CTSSQDSLNRVIYEQYF
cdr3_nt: TGCACCAGCAGCCAAGATTCCCTCAACAGGGTCATCTACGAGCAGTACTTC

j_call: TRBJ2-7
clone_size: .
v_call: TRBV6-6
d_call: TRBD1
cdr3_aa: CASRLDRGSSYEQYF
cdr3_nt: TGTGCCAGCAGGCTCGACAGGGGCAGCTCCTACGAGCAGTACTTC

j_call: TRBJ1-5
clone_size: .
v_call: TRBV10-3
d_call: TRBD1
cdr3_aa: CATSGQGDQPQHF
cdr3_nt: TGTGCCACATCGGGACAGGGCGATCAGCCCCAGCATTTT

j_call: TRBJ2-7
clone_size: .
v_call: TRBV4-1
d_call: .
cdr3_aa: CASSQQRVRDHYEQYF
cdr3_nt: TGCGCCAGCAGCCAACAGAGGGTTCGAGACCACTACGAGCAGTACTTC

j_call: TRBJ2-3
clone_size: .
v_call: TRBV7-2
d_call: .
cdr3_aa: CASSLEAGASTDTQYF
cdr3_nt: TGTGCCAGCAGCTTAGAGGCGGGGGCCAGCACAGATACGCAGTATTTT

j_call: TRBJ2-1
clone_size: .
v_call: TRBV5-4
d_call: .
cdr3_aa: CASSSGLTVSYNEQFF
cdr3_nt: TGTGCCAGCAGCTCAGGACTGACCGTCTCCTACAATGAGCAGTTCTTC

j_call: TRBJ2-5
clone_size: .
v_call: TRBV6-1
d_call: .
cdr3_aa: CASRGAALPTQYF
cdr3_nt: TGTGCCAGCCGGGGGGCCGCCCTTCCGACCCAGTACTTC

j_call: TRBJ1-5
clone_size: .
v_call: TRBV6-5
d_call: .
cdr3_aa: CASSYSSGLDQPQHF
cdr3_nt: TGTGCCAGCAGTTACTCTTCCGGTCTAGATCAGCCCCAGCATTTT

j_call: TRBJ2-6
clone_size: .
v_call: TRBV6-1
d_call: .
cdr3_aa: CASSEPTGSSGANVLTF
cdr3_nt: TGTGCCAGCAGTGAGCCCACAGGGAGCTCTGGGGCCAACGTCCTGACTTTC

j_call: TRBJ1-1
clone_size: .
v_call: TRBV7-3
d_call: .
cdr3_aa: CASSTFPGDTEAFF
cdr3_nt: TGTGCCAGCAGCACCTTTCCGGGGGACACTGAAGCTTTCTTT

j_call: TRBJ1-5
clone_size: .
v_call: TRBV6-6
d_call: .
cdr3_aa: CASSYSYSPQPQHF
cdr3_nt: TGTGCCAGCAGTTACTCTTACTCTCCTCAGCCCCAGCATTTT

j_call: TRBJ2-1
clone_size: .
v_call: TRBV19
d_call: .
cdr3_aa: CASSIPRGIYNEQFF
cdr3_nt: TGTGCCAGTAGTATACCTAGGGGGATTTACAATGAGCAGTTCTTC

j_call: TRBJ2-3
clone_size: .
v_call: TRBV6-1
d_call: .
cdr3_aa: CASRARSSTDTQYF
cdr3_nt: TGTGCCAGCAGGGCTCGCTCTAGCACAGATACGCAGTATTTT

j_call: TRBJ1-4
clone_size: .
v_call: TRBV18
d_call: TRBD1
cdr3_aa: CASSSGQGTTNEKLFF
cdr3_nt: TGTGCCAGCTCATCGGGACAGGGAACAACTAATGAAAAACTGTTTTTT

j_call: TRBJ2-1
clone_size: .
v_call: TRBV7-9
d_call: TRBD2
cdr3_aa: CASSLAGGNEQFF
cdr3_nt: TGTGCCAGCAGCTTAGCGGGGGGGAATGAGCAGTTCTTC

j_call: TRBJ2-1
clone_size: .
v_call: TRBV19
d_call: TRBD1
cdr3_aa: CASSTVTGGEQFF
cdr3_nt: TGTGCCAGTAGTACCGTGACAGGGGGCGAGCAGTTCTTC

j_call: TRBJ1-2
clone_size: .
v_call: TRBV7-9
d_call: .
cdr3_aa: CASSPAGWSGYTF
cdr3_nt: TGTGCCAGCAGCCCAGCTGGGTGGAGTGGCTACACCTTC

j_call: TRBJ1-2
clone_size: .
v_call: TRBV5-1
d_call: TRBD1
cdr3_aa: CASSLGPGQGLINYGYTF
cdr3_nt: TGCGCCAGCAGCTTGGGCCCGGGACAGGGGCTTATTAACTATGGCTACACCTTC

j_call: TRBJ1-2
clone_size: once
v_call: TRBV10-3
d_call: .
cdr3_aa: CAISPSTVATERKGGYTF
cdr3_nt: TGTGCCATCAGTCCCTCGACAGTCGCAACGGAACGAAAGGGTGGCTACACCTTC

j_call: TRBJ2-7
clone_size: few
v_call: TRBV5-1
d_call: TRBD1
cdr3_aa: CASSLAGTGIYEQYF
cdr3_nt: TGCGCCAGCAGCTTGGCCGGGACAGGGATTTACGAGCAGTACTTC

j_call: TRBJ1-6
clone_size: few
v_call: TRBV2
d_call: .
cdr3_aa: CASGLGGGDSPLHF
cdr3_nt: TGTGCCAGCGGCTTGGGGGGTGGAGATTCACCCCTCCACTTT

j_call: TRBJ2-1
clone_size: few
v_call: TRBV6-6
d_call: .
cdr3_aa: CASSYPQGLHEQFF
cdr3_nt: TGTGCCAGCAGTTACCCCCAGGGGCTCCATGAGCAGTTCTTC